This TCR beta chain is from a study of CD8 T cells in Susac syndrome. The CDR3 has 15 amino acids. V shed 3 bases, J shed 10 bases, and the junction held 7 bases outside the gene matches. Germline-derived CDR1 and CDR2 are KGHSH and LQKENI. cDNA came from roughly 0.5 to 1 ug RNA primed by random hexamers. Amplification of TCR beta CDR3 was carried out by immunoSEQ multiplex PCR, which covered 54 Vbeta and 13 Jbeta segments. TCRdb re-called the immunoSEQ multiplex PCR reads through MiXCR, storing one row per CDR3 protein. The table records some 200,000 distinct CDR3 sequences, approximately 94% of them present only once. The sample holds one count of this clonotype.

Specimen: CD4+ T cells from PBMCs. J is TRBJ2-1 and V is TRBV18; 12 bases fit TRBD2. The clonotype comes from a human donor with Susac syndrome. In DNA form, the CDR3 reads TGTGCCAGCTCACCGAGGACTAGCGGGGCGAGGGAGCAGTTCTTC. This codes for CASSPRTSGAREQFF.